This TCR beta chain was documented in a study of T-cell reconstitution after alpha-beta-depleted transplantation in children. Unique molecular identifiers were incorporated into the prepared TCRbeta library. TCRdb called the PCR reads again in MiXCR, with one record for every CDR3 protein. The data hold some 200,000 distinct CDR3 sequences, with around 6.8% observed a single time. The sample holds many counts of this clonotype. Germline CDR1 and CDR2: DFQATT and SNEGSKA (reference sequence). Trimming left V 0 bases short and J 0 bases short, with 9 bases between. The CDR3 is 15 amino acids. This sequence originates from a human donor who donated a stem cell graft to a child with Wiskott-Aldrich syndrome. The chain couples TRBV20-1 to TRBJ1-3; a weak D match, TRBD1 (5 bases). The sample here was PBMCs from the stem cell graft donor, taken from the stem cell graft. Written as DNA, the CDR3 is TGCAGTGCTAGAGATCTGGGGGACTCTGGAAACACCATATATTTT. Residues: CSARDLGDSGNTIYF.